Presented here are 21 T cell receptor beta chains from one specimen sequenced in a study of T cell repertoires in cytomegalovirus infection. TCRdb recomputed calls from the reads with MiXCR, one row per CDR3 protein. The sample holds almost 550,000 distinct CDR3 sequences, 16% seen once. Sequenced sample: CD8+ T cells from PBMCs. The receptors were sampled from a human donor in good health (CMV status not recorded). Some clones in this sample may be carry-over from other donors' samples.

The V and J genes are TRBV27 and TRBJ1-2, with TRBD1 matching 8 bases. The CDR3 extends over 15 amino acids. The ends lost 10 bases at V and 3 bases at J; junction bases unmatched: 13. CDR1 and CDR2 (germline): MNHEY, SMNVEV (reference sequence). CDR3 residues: CATVGGQGGDYGYTF. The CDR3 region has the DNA TGTGCCACCGTGGGAGGACAGGGAGGAGACTATGGCTACACCTTC.

This CDR3 reads CASSWTGVNYGYTF. CDR3 nucleotide sequence: TGTGCCAGCAGCTGGACAGGGGTGAACTATGGCTACACCTTC. The chain uses TRBV5-4 and TRBJ1-2; 9 bases match TRBD1. V dropped 3 bases and J dropped 2; count of bases not matched to a gene: 2. The CDR3 runs 14 residues. Germline assignment: CDR1 SGHNT and CDR2 YYREEE (reference sequence).

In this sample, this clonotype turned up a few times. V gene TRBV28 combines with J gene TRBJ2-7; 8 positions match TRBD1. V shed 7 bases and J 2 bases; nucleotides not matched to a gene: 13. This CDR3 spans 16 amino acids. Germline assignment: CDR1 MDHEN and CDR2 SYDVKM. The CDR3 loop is CASNPTRQGLTYEQYF. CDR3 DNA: TGTGCCAGCAATCCAACTAGACAGGGGCTAACCTACGAGCAGTACTTC. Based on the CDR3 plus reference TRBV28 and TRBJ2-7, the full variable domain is DVKVTQSSRYLVKRTGEKVFLECVQDMDHENMFWYRQDPGLGLRLIYFSYDVKMKEKGDIPEGYSVSREKKERFSLILESASTNQTSMYLCASNPTRQGLTYEQYFGPGTRLTVT.

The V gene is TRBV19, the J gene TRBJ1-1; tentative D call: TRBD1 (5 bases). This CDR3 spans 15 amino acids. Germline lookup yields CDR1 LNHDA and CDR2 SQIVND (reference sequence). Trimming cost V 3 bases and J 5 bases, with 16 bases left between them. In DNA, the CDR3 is TGTGCCAGTAGTATGAATCAGGCTGGGGGAACTGAAGCTTTCTTT. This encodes CASSMNQAGGTEAFF.

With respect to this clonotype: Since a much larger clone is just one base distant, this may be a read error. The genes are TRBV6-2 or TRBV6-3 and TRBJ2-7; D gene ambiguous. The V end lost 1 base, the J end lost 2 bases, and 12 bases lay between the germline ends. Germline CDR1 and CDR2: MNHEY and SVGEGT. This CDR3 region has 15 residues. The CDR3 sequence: CASSYWAAQTYEQYF. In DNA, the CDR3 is TGTGCCAGCAGTTACTGGGCGGCACAAACCTACGAGCAGTACTTC.

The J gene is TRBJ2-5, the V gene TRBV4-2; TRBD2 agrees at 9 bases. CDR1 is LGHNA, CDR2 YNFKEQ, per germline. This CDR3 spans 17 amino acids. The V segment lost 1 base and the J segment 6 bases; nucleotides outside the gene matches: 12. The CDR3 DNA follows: TGTGCCAGCAGCCAAGGGGCTGTTGGCGGGGGGGCACAGACCCAGTACTTC. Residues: CASSQGAVGGGAQTQYF.

The CDR3 DNA reads TGCAGCGTTGATCGGGGAGAGGGCTACACCTTC. Protein product: CSVDRGEGYTF. The rearrangement links TRBV29-1 to TRBJ1-2; D remains unclear. Trimming cost V 3 bases and J 8 bases, with 10 bases left between them. The CDR3 runs 11 residues. Germline V gives CDR1 SQVTM, CDR2 ANQGSEA. The full variable domain, rest sourced from reference TRBV29-1 and TRBJ1-2, is SAVISQKPSRDICQRGTSLTIQCQVDSQVTMMFWYRQQPGQSLTLIATANQGSEATYESGFVIDKFPISRPNLTFSTLTVSNMSPEDSSIYLCSVDRGEGYTFGSGTRLTVV.

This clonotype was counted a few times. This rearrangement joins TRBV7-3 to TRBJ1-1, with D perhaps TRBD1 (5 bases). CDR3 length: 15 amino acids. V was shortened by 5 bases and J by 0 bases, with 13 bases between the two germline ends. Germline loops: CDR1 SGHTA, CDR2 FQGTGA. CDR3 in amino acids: CASSIGTVMNTEAFF. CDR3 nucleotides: TGTGCCAGCAGCATAGGGACGGTGATGAACACTGAAGCTTTCTTT.

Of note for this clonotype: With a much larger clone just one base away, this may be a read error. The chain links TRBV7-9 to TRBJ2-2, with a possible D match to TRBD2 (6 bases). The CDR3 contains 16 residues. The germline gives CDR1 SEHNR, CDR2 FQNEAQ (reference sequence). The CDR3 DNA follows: TGTGACAGCGGTTACGGTGCCGCGGGGAAGACCGGGGAGCTGTTTTTT. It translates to CDSGYGAAGKTGELFF. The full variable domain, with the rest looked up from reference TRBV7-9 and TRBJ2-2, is DTGVSQNPRHKITKRGQNVTFRCDPISEHNRLYWYRQTLGQGPEFLTYFQNEAQLEKSRLLSDRFSAERPKGSFSTLEIQRTEQGDSAMYLCDSGYGAAGKTGELFFGEGSRLTVL.

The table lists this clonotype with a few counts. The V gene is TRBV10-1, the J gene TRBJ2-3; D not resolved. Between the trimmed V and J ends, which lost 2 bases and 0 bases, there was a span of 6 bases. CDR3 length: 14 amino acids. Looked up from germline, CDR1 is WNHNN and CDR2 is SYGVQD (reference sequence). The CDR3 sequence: CASSEVTSTDTQYF. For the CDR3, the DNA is TGCGCCAGCAGTGAGGTGACAAGCACAGATACGCAGTATTTT.

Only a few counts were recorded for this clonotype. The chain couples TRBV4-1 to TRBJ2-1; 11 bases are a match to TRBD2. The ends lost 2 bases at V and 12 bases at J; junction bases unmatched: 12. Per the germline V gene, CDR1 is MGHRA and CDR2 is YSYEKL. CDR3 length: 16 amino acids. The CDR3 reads CASSQLSGRGPTGQFF. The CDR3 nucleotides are TGCGCCAGCAGCCAACTTAGCGGGAGGGGACCGACGGGGCAGTTCTTC.

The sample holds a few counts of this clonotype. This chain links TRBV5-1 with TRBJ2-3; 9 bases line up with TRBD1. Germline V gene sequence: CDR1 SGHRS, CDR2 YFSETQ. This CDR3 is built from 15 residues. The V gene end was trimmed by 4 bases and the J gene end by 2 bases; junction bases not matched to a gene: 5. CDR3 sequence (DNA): TGCGCCAGCAGCCGGACAGGGGCGTTCACAGATACGCAGTATTTT. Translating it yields CASSRTGAFTDTQYF.

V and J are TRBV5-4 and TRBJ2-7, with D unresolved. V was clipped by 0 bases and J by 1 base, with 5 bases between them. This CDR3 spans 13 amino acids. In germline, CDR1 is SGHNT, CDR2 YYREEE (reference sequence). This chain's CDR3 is CASSLDKSYEQYF. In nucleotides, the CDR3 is TGTGCCAGCAGCTTGGATAAGTCCTACGAGCAGTACTTC.

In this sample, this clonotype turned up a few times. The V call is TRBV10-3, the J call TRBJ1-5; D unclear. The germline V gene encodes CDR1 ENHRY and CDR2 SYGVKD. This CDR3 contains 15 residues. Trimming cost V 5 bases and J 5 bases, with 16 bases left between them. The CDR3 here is CAISSGESGHQPQHF. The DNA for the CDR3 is TGTGCCATCAGTTCCGGGGAGAGTGGCCATCAGCCCCAGCATTTT.

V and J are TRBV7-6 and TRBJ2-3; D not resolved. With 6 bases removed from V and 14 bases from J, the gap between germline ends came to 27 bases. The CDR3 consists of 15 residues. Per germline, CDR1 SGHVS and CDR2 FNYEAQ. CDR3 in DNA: TGTGCCAGCAGTTCAACGACATACCACACAGATACGACGTATTTT. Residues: CASSSTTYHTDTTYF.

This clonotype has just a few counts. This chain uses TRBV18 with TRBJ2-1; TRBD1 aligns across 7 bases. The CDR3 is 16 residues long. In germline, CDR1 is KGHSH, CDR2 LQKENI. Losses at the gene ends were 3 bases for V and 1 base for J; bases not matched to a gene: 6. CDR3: CASSPRTGESYNEQFF. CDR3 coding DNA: TGTGCCAGCTCACCGCGGACAGGTGAATCCTACAATGAGCAGTTCTTC.

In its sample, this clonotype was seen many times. CDR3 bases: TGTGCCAGCAGCTGGACAGACACCTACGAGCAGTACTTC. Translating gives CASSWTDTYEQYF. This chain joins TRBV7-2 and TRBJ2-7, with D possibly TRBD1 on 6 matching bases. Between the trimmed V and J ends, which lost 4 bases and 2 bases, there was a span of 9 bases. The length of the CDR3 is 13 residues. CDR1 SGHTA and CDR2 FQGNSA come from the germline V gene. Filled out from reference TRBV7-2 and TRBJ2-7, the complete variable domain reads GAGVSQSPSNKVTEKGKDVELRCDPISGHTALYWYRQSLGQGLEFLIYFQGNSAPDKSGLPSDRFSAERTGGSVSTLTIQRTQQEDSAVYLCASSWTDTYEQYFGPGTRLTVT.

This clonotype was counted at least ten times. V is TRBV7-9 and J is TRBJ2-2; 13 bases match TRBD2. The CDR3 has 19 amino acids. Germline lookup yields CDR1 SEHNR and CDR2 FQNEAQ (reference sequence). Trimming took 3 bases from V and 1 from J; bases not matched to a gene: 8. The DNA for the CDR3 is TGTGCCAGCAGCTTCATAGGACTAGCGGGAGTACGGAACACCGGGGAGCTGTTTTTT. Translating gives CASSFIGLAGVRNTGELFF.

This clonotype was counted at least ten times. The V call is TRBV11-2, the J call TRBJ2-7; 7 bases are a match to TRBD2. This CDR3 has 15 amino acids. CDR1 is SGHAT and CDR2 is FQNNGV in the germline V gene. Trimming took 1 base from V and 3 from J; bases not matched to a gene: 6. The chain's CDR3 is CASSLGRGGHYEQYF. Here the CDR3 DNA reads TGTGCCAGCAGCTTAGGACGGGGAGGGCACTACGAGCAGTACTTC. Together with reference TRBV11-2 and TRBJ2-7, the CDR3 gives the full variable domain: EAGVAQSPRYKIIEKRQSVAFWCNPISGHATLYWYQQILGQGPKLLIQFQNNGVVDDSQLPKDRFSAERLKGVDSTLKIQPAKLEDSAVYLCASSLGRGGHYEQYFGPGTRLTVT.

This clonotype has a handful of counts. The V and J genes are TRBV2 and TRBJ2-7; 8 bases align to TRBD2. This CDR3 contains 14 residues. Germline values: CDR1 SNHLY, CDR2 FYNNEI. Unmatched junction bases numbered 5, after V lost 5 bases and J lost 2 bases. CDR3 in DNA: TGTGCCAGCAGTCCCCCGGGACTAGCCTACGAGCAGTACTTC. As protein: CASSPPGLAYEQYF.

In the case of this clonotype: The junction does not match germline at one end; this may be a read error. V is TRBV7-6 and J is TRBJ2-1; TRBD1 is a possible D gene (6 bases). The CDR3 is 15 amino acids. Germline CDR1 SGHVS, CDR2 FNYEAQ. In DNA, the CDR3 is TGTGCCAGCAGCTTTGGACAGCCCCAATACAATGAGCAGGTCTTC. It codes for CASSFGQPQYNEQVF.